Listed here is a single T cell receptor beta chain. The data are from a study of blood T cell repertoires in COVID-19. The CDR3 length is 15 residues. V gave up 4 bases and J gave up 0 bases; unmatched junction bases: 4. Per the germline V gene, CDR1 is SNHLY and CDR2 is FYNNEI. Authors' data handling: The assay estimated nucleated cells by amplifying reference gene primers. This table comes from immunoSEQ multiplex PCR, and its TCRdb copy is limited to in-frame clones, with some not included. That table gives V, J and clone size, and the DNA gave D and trimming. Of under 350,000 clones in the sample, 80% to 90% are singletons; the top ten hold roughly 4%.

Sequenced sample: PBMCs or T cells enriched from blood (not recorded which). The chain couples TRBV2 to TRBJ2-3, with TRBD1 matching over 7 bases. The TCR comes from a woman aged 40 to 50 with acute COVID-19. CDR3 protein: CASSAGTDSTDTQYF. The DNA for the CDR3 is TGTGCCAGCAGTGCGGGGACAGACAGCACAGATACGCAGTATTTT.